This TCR beta chain was identified during a study of blood T cell repertoires in COVID-19. About the research overall: The samples span acute and convalescent COVID-19 from the United States, Italy and Spain. Sample material is recorded as cDNA or gDNA derived from T cells, B-cell-depleted T cells, or PBMCs.

In the original processing: Estimation of nucleated cell counts relied on the amplification of reference gene primers. The protocol was immunoSEQ multiplex PCR, while the TCRdb copy is restricted to in-frame clones and leaves out a portion. The V and J calls and the clone size are those of that table, but D and trimming were determined from the DNA. The sample consists of 45,000 to 55,000 clones, under 90% of them appearing once. The CDR3 has 15 residues. V lost 6 bases and J lost 1, with 12 bases in between. The germline CDR1 and CDR2 sequences are SGHVS and FNYEAQ. The V and J genes are TRBV7-6 and TRBJ2-2; tentative D call: TRBD2 (5 bases). The sequenced sample was peripheral blood. This TCR came from a man aged 50 to 59 with acute or convalescent COVID-19. CDR3 in amino acids: CASRFTSGNTGELFF. As DNA, the CDR3 is TGTGCCAGCAGATTTACCAGCGGGAACACCGGGGAGCTGTTTTTT.